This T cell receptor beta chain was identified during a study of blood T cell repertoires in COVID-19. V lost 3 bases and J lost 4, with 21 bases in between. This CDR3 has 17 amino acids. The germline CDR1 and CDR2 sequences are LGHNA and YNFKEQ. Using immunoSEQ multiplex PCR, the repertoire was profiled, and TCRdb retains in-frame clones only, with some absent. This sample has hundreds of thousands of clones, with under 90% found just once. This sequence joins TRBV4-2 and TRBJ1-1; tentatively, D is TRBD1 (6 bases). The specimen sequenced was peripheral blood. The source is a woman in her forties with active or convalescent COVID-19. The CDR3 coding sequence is TGTGCCAGCAGCCAGCAGCCGCGAGGGGGGGCCGGCACTGAAGCTTTCTTT. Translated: CASSQQPRGGAGTEAFF.